This TCR beta chain was identified during a study of blood T cell repertoires in COVID-19. About the study: Acute-phase and convalescent COVID-19 samples originated in the United States, Italy and Spain. T cells, B-cell-depleted T cells, or PBMCs supplied cDNA or gDNA.

In the original analysis: It was from reference gene primer amplification that nucleated cell counts were estimated. The repertoire was sequenced with immunoSEQ multiplex PCR; TCRdb's copy has only in-frame clones and lacks some. V and J calls and clone size come straight from that table; D and trimming were deduced from the DNA. The table has about 130,000 clones, over 75% seen once; the top ten hold over 3.5%. This clone was detected a few times. The CDR3 extends over 18 amino acids. V trimming: 1 base; J trimming: 10 bases; junction bases outside the gene matches: 18. Per the germline V gene, CDR1 is SGHRS and CDR2 is YFSETQ.

The clonotype originates from a woman aged 55 to 70 with acute or convalescent COVID-19. This chain connects TRBV5-1 to TRBJ2-1; the match to TRBD2 covers 9 bases. Sequenced input: peripheral blood. CDR3 DNA: TGCGCCAGCAGCTTGAGCGCCCGGGGCGGGAGGGCCGCATACGAGCAGTTCTTC. It is translated as CASSLSARGGRAAYEQFF.